Listed here is a single T cell receptor beta chain. Which antigen it targets is not known. No base-level quality is on record; no much larger clone is a single base apart. From V the trimming removes 6 bases and from J it removes 0 bases, while the gene matches leave 3 bases of the junction unaccounted for. Inclusive of the bounding cysteine and phenylalanine, the CDR3 is 15 residues long. Only CDR3 DNA remains: 45 bases, in frame from the first base. Reading the germline V gene gives CDR1 MNHNS and CDR2 SASEGT. The trial excluded patients who had a history of autoimmune disease or were on systemic immunosuppression. Peripheral blood for TCR sequencing was drawn from every dose cohort at baseline, at cycle 4 day 1 and at cycle 7 day 1. Samples came from an open-label, multicenter, first-in-human phase I dose-escalation trial of ivuxolimab. Adults with locally advanced or metastatic head and neck squamous cell, hepatocellular, melanoma or renal cell carcinoma were enrolled in the trial. Before TCR sequencing, CD4+ T cells and CD8+ T cells from peripheral blood were sorted into separate populations.

This sample was taken from a study of OX40 agonist ivuxolimab in advanced cancers. Looking at the study overall: The costimulatory receptor OX40 (CD134) was targeted by ivuxolimab, a fully human IgG2 agonistic monoclonal antibody. Intravenous ivuxolimab was administered to patients every 2 weeks at six dose levels: 0.01, 0.1, 0.3, 1.5, 3 and 10 mg/kg. Of the approximately 50 dose-escalation patients, hepatocellular carcinoma was present in approximately 20, melanoma in roughly 15, renal cell carcinoma in 9 and head and neck cancer in 9. A male proportion of 82.7% and a mean age of approximately 60 years, ranging from roughly 23 to 85, were recorded for the dose-escalation cohort. Prior anti-PD-1, anti-PD-L1 or anti-CTLA-4 therapy was permitted, and checkpoint inhibitors had been received by about 44% of dose-escalation patients. Partial responses occurred in three dose-escalation patients: two with cutaneous melanoma and one with hepatocellular carcinoma. Peripheral TCRbeta sequencing aimed to test whether ivuxolimab altered TCR sequence diversity and caused clonal T-cell expansion. The paper describes the monotherapy dose-escalation part (N of about 52 patients) of the phase I trial of ivuxolimab. What the study reported, not specific to this receptor: Low levels of normalized T-cell clonal expansion were also shown by some nonresponding patients. Antigen specificity was not determined for the clonally expanded peripheral T cells. At doses of 0.1 to 3.0 mg/kg, clonal expansion of both CD4+ and CD8+ T cells in blood was seen between baseline and week 6. After ivuxolimab, more expanded clones were found on average in CD8+ T cells than in CD4+ T cells. In the 0.1-3.0 mg/kg groups, partial responders were among the patients with the lowest normalized peripheral clonal expansion, particularly in CD8+ T cells.

Genomic DNA was extracted from sorted cells for sequencing of the TCRbeta CDR3 region. The immunoSEQ Assay was used for sequencing of TCRbeta CDR3 regions. Drawn from immuneACCESS, this table holds only the in-frame rearrangements with V and J called that TCRdb kept. Clones are partly lost; checked studies trace under half to an unresolved V gene and leave the rest unexplained. The sample data list around 70,000 clones, and 85% of these were observed just once. Over 4% of the sample is taken by the ten largest. The chain is made from TRBV6-1 and TRBJ2-2; TRBD2 matches 8 bases in the middle. The source material was CD4+ or CD8+ T cells sorted from blood, sampled in a trial of the OX40 agonist ivuxolimab. The clonotype was recovered from an adult with an advanced solid tumor such as melanoma, head and neck, liver or kidney cancer. The DNA sequence reads TGTGCCAGCAGGCCGGGACTAGCGAACACCGGGGAGCTGTTTTTT. Its protein product is CASRPGLANTGELFF.